This TCR beta chain appears in the sequencing data of a study of metastatic and nonmetastatic thyroid tumors. Study details: Comparison of repertoires was carried out across blood and tumor or nodule tissue from malignant and benign thyroid patients. General study findings and limits: In both blood and tumor samples, TCR beta diversity was reported significantly higher for malignant than benign nodules.

As originally analysed: A classifier for distant metastasis in papillary thyroid cancer was constructed using CDR3 differences observed across clinicopathological groups. TCRdb re-processed the PCR reads through MiXCR. The V and J calls were not made by the authors but by TCRdb's processing. The repertoire consists of under 100,000 clones, with 8% to 9.5% occurring once and the leading ten covering around 8.8%. Treatment of any kind had been given to no patient before thyroid surgery. CDR1 is MDHEN and CDR2 is SYDVKM in the germline V gene. Trimming removed 4 bases at V and 5 bases at J, with 17 bases between. This CDR3 contains 15 residues. Of note for this clone: The target antigen is unknown.

This chain links TRBV28 with TRBJ2-5; a possible D gene is TRBD2 (6 bases). Sequencing used blood. This TCR was sampled from a female donor with papillary thyroid cancer or a benign thyroid nodule (not recorded which). Some clones in this sample may be carry-over from other donors' samples. The CDR3 DNA reads TGTGCCAGCAGTTCCCAAGGTGGAGGGGTGGAGACCCAGTACTTC. As protein: CASSSQGGGVETQYF.